These 16 T cell receptor beta chains were sequenced from one sample in a study of T cell responses to AZD1222 COVID-19 vaccine. TCRdb's table, derived via immunoSEQ multiplex PCR, lists solely in-frame clones and lacks some. The sample yields 65,000 to 75,000 clones, approximately 90% seen once. The source material was peripheral blood, sampled 28 days after the second dose of the MenACWY control vaccine. The receptor set was obtained from an adult who received the MenACWY meningococcal vaccine as a control.

The J gene is TRBJ1-2, the V gene TRBV19; no reliable D call. The CDR3 extends over 14 amino acids. The V and J ends lost 3 bases and 0 bases respectively, with 8 bases between them. Germline CDR1 is LNHDA and CDR2 is SQIVND (reference sequence). CDR3 nucleotides: TGTGCCAGTAGTATTGCGGAGGCTAACTATGGCTACACCTTC. This gives the protein CASSIAEANYGYTF.

This clone was seen only once. The gene calls are TRBV18 and TRBJ2-2; either TRBD1 or TRBD2 may fit D (5 bases each). From germline, CDR1 is KGHSH and CDR2 LQKENI. V was trimmed by 3 bases and J by 4 bases, leaving 12 bases between them. The CDR3 runs 15 residues. This CDR3 is CASSPGLRGTGELFF. The CDR3 DNA sequence: TGTGCCAGCTCACCTGGTCTGAGGGGCACCGGGGAGCTGTTTTTT.

The chain has TRBV21-1 and TRBJ1-5. TRBV21-1 is a recognized pseudogene. The CDR3 has 13 residues. The CDR3 DNA reads as TGTGCCAGCATCCTGGGGGGTCCCCAGCCCCAGCATTTT. It specifies CASILGGPQPQHF.

The chain recombines TRBV3-1 (or the pseudogene TRBV3-2) with TRBJ2-7; D not resolved. The CDR3 length is 12 residues. V shed 1 base and J shed 3 bases, with 4 bases lying between them. Germline assignment: CDR1 LGHDT and CDR2 YNNKEL (reference sequence). The CDR3 coding sequence is TGTGCCAGCAGCCAAGGGCGCTACGAGCAGTACTTC. Amino acid sequence: CASSQGRYEQYF.

In this sample, this clone turned up once. The chain is built from TRBV5-1 and TRBJ2-7; 7 bases map to TRBD1. Germline lookup yields CDR1 SGHRS and CDR2 YFSETQ. CDR3 length equals 13 residues. The trim removed 0 bases at V and 6 bases at J, leaving 3 bases unmatched. CDR3 in amino acids: CASSLEGAGEQYF. As DNA, the CDR3 is TGCGCCAGCAGCTTGGAGGGGGCAGGCGAGCAGTACTTC. The full variable domain, rest sourced from reference TRBV5-1 and TRBJ2-7, is KAGVTQTPRYLIKTRGQQVTLSCSPISGHRSVSWYQQTPGQGLQFLFEYFSETQRNKGNFPGRFSGRQFSNSRSEMNVSTLELGDSALYLCASSLEGAGEQYFGPGTRLTVT.

This chain links TRBV6-2 or TRBV6-3 with TRBJ2-5, with 10 bases matching TRBD1. V gave up 2 bases and J gave up 2 bases; unmatched junction bases: 11. The CDR3 is 18 residues long. Germline V gene sequence: CDR1 MNHEY, CDR2 SVGEGT. The CDR3 loop reads CASSYPLSGTGDQETQYF. In nucleotides, the CDR3 is TGTGCCAGCAGTTACCCTTTATCCGGGACAGGGGATCAAGAGACCCAGTACTTC.

The CDR3 nucleotides are TGTGCCAGTAGTATCACGGCAGGGGGCGACACTGAAGCTTTCTTT. Protein product: CASSITAGGDTEAFF. The chain combines TRBV19 with TRBJ1-1; TRBD1 matches at 8 bases. The V gene's germline CDR1 is LNHDA and CDR2 SQIVND (reference sequence). J was trimmed by 3 bases and V by 3 bases; bases with no gene match: 6. The CDR3 covers 15 residues. Combining the CDR3 with reference TRBV19 and TRBJ1-1 gives the whole variable domain DGGITQSPKYLFRKEGQNVTLSCEQNLNHDAMYWYRQDPGQGLRLIYYSQIVNDFQKGDIAEGYSVSREKKESFPLTVTSAQKNPTAFYLCASSITAGGDTEAFFGQGTRLTVV.

The chain recombines TRBV6-6 with TRBJ2-5; tentative D call: TRBD2 (5 bases). This CDR3 region has 13 residues. V dropped 7 bases and J dropped 5 bases, with 14 bases sitting between them. Germline assignment: CDR1 MNHNY and CDR2 SVGAGI (reference sequence). The chain's CDR3 is CASTLPGIETQYF. The CDR3 DNA reads as TGTGCCAGCACGCTACCGGGGATCGAGACCCAGTACTTC.

This chain connects TRBV4-3 to TRBJ2-2; D possibly corresponds to TRBD1 (5 bases). There are 16 residues in the CDR3. CDR1 is LGHNA, CDR2 YSLEER, per germline. Trimming stripped 0 bases from V and 7 bases from J, with 15 bases between. CDR3: CASSQDPGQLNGELFF. For the CDR3, the DNA is TGCGCCAGCAGCCAAGATCCTGGACAACTAAACGGGGAGCTGTTTTTT.

The gene calls are TRBV30 and TRBJ2-3, with TRBD2 matching over 13 bases. V was clipped by 1 base and J by 2 bases; unmatched bases: 3. Germline assignment: CDR1 GTSNPN and CDR2 SVGIG (reference sequence). The CDR3 spans 16 residues. The CDR3, as DNA: TGTGCCTGGAGTGAACTAGCGGGAGGGCCCACAGATACGCAGTATTTT. Translating it yields CAWSELAGGPTDTQYF.

The genes are TRBV14 and TRBJ2-3; the match to TRBD2 covers 9 bases. V was pared by 1 base and J by 5 bases, with 7 bases of the junction left unmatched. Germline V CDR1 and CDR2: SGHDN, FVKESK. The CDR3 totals 16 residues. The CDR3 reads CASSQVSLAGRDTQYF. Written as DNA, the CDR3 is TGTGCCAGCAGCCAAGTTTCACTAGCGGGCAGAGATACGCAGTATTTT. Variable domain in full (rest from reference TRBV14 and TRBJ2-3): EAGVTQFPSHSVIEKGQTVTLRCDPISGHDNLYWYRRVMGKEIKFLLHFVKESKQDESGMPNNRFLAERTGGTYSTLKVQPAELEDSGVYFCASSQVSLAGRDTQYFGPGTRLTVL.

The CDR3 coding sequence is TGTGCCAGCAGCCTTAAGCGGGAGATCGGCTACGAGCAGTACTTC. Amino acids: CASSLKREIGYEQYF. J is TRBJ2-7 and V is TRBV5-4; 8 positions match TRBD2. Germline V gene sequence: CDR1 SGHNT, CDR2 YYREEE (reference sequence). This CDR3 has 15 residues. V was pared by 4 bases and J by 3 bases, with 9 bases of the junction left unmatched.

This chain uses TRBV7-2 with TRBJ2-2; TRBD2 might be the D (7 bases). V was pared by 2 bases and J by 7 bases, with 11 bases between. The germline V gene has CDR1 SGHTA and CDR2 FQGNSA. The CDR3 is 14 residues long. The CDR3 spells CASSLRGDNGELFF. Written as DNA, the CDR3 is TGTGCCAGCAGCTTACGGGGGGACAACGGGGAGCTGTTTTTT.

The rearrangement uses TRBV7-9 and TRBJ2-5, with 11 bases fitting TRBD1. Trimming removed 5 bases from V and 4 bases from J; junction bases left unmatched: 6. Germline V lookup: CDR1 SEHNR, CDR2 FQNEAQ (reference sequence). The CDR3 totals 15 residues. The CDR3 protein is CASSPKGQGAETQYF. The CDR3, as DNA: TGTGCCAGCAGCCCAAAAGGACAGGGGGCAGAGACCCAGTACTTC. Looking up the rest from reference TRBV7-9 and TRBJ2-5 gives the full variable domain: DTGVSQNPRHKITKRGQNVTFRCDPISEHNRLYWYRQTLGQGPEFLTYFQNEAQLEKSRLLSDRFSAERPKGSFSTLEIQRTEQGDSAMYLCASSPKGQGAETQYFGPGTRLLVL.

The CDR3 nucleotides are TGTGCCAGCAGCCCCCCCTCGGGCGAGCAGTACTTC. Translation gives CASSPPSGEQYF. This chain connects TRBV7-6 to TRBJ2-7; D is unresolved. This CDR3 comprises 12 residues. Germline loops: CDR1 SGHVS, CDR2 FNYEAQ. V lost 5 bases and J lost 6, with 11 bases in between.

The chain combines TRBV3-1 (or the pseudogene TRBV3-2) with TRBJ2-2; 13 nucleotides line up with TRBD2. The germline V gene encodes CDR1 LGHDT and CDR2 YNNKEL (reference sequence). The V gene end was trimmed by 4 bases and the J gene end by 0 bases; junction bases not matched to a gene: 2. The length of the CDR3 is 17 residues. For the CDR3, the DNA is TGTGCCAGCAGCCGGACTAGCGGGGGAGCGAACACCGGGGAGCTGTTTTTT. Its translation is CASSRTSGGANTGELFF.